One and the same sample provided the 2 T cell receptor beta chains below, sequenced in a study of blood T cell repertoires in COVID-19. Here immunoSEQ multiplex PCR was the method, and the copy in TCRdb shows in-frame clones only, minus some. The table shows more than 60,000 clones, with approximately 92% occurring only once. Sequenced input: peripheral blood. The receptors originated from a woman aged 45-65 years with active COVID-19.

The chain couples TRBV5-6 to TRBJ1-4; the D gene is possibly TRBD1 (6 bases). CDR3 length: 13 residues. Germline CDR1 reads SGHDT; CDR2 reads YYEEEE. V lost 4 bases to trimming and J lost 4 bases, with 8 bases between them. The chain's CDR3 is CASSTGLNEKLFF. In nucleotides, the CDR3 is TGTGCCAGCAGCACAGGGCTTAATGAAAAACTGTTTTTT.

This clone has more than one count but fewer than ten. The chain is built from TRBV2 and TRBJ1-5, with a possible D match to TRBD1 (5 bases). The CDR3 runs to 13 residues. Between the trimmed V and J ends, which lost 4 bases and 5 bases, there was a span of 9 bases. Per the germline V gene, CDR1 is SNHLY and CDR2 is FYNNEI. The CDR3 DNA reads TGTGCCAGCAGTGTTTCAGGGCATCAGCCCCAGCATTTT. As protein: CASSVSGHQPQHF.